This T cell receptor beta chain appears in the sequencing data of a study of blood T cell repertoires in COVID-19. Across the study: Acute and convalescent COVID-19 specimens originated in the United States, Italy and Spain. PBMCs, B-cell-depleted T cells, or T cells provided the cDNA or gDNA that made up the material.

Germline V gene sequence: CDR1 SGHTA, CDR2 FQGTGA. There are 15 residues in the CDR3. V was clipped by 5 bases and J by 5 bases, with 13 bases between them. Authors' data handling: The authors estimated nucleated cell counts from reference gene primer amplification. Profiled with immunoSEQ multiplex PCR; TCRdb holds only in-frame clones, not every one. The DNA was the basis for D and trimming; V, J and clone size are from that table. The repertoire has about 240,000 clones, about 82% of them found once; the top ten carry about 6.3%. Sequenced sample: peripheral blood. The clonotype originates from a woman aged 55-69 years with active or convalescent COVID-19. The chain is built from TRBV7-3 and TRBJ2-6, with D possibly TRBD1 on 6 matching bases. The CDR3 reads CASSPGGGRANVLTF. The CDR3 nucleotides are TGTGCCAGCAGCCCTGGGGGCGGTCGGGCCAACGTCCTGACTTTC.